Described below is a single T cell receptor (beta chain) sequence and its context. The antigen is unknown. The data are from a study of shared clonotypes between healthy human individuals. Overall study findings and caveats: All-four-donor shared clonotypes had higher generation probabilities than non-shared clonotypes did. Sampling was confined to blood; repertoires within tissues likely differ.

CDR3 size: 14 residues. Trimming took 3 bases from V and 4 from J, leaving 10 bases between them. Germline CDR1 SNHLY, CDR2 FYNNEI. Original analysis: Filtering differed since immunoSEQ provided only junctions, with no quality scores. Measured with immunoSEQ multiplex PCR; TCRdb has only the in-frame clones, and not every one. V and J calls and clone size are copied from that table; D and trimming were computed from the DNA. The sample shows roughly 2.4 million clones, around 95% of them seen only once. This chain joins TRBV2 and TRBJ1-5; tentatively, D is TRBD1 (6 bases). Material for sequencing was naive CD4+ T cells sorted from blood. Subset reported: CD45RA+ positively selected. This sequence was found in a man between 18 and 35 years old in good health. CDR3 bases: TGTGCCAGCAGTGACCAGGGGAGGAATCAGCCCCAGCATTTT. It specifies CASSDQGRNQPQHF.